This TCR beta chain was recorded in a study of shared clonotypes between healthy human individuals (dated by TCRdb to the early 2020s). Regarding the study in general: Three men and two women, aged 18 to 49 years, made up the cohort. Per donor, three plates each were used for CD4 naive and CD4 memory, two for CD8 naive, and one for CD8 memory. Blood TCR repertoires of about five healthy adults were deeply sequenced to estimate repertoire size and the extent of clonotype sharing between individuals. To increase sequencing depth and limit assay-specific biases, different laboratories used diverse techniques to prepare libraries and sequence TCR repertoires. Per donor, leukapheresis produced somewhere between about 0.8 and 9 billion PBMCs.

Of note for this clone: The antigen it binds to is not known. No qualities accompany the bases; no much larger clone lies one base away.

The CDR1 and CDR2 encoded by the germline V gene are SGHNT and YENEEA. The CDR3 holds 18 amino acids from the cysteine to the phenylalanine. Kept here is only the CDR3 DNA, which spans 54 bases and is read in frame from base 1. Germline trimming amounts to 5 bases on V and 3 bases on J, with 10 as the count of junction bases outside the gene matches. Using the deep immunoSEQ assay, multiplex PCR amplified TCR CDR3 regions from genomic DNA. Genomic DNA extracted from each cell subset was distributed evenly over all wells of several immunoSEQ 96-well plates, and each plate served as one replicate. For sorted subsets, each replicate PCR was loaded with 200 to 250 ng genomic DNA, equivalent to 25,000 to 35,000 T cell genomes. Purified libraries were quantified with a Qubit 3.0 fluorometer, sized on a Bioanalyzer 2100, and re-quantified with the KAPA Library Quantification kit. Each immunoSEQ 96-well plate was sequenced on its own single-read 150-cycle Illumina NextSeq 550 flow cell. On the study's bioinformatics: Because the immunoSEQ output included only junctional sequences and no quality scores, the filtering could not be the same as the filtering used for full-length reads. To assign V/J genes and CDR3, sequences were annotated using PyIR, a Python wrapper for IgBLAST v1.9, with IMGT germline references. Any read was removed if the V/J assignment was weak (E-value above 1e-6), the CDR3 was missing, or the read contained stop codons, out-of-frame junctions, or ambiguous translated residues. V3J clonotypes were defined by identical inferred V gene, J gene, and CDR3 amino acid sequence. To compute the percentage overlap between repertoires, the number of shared unique clonotypes was divided by the size of the smaller repertoire. RTK rarefaction, the Chao1 estimator, and Recon v2.1 estimates of unobserved clonotypes were used to assess repertoire richness. OLGA was used to compute generation probabilities for all TCRbeta clonotypes that the gDNA method yielded from several donors. Sourced from immuneACCESS, this table was stored by TCRdb with only in-frame sequences that have V and J called. A share of the clones is absent; for the studies checked, an unresolved V gene accounts for under half, and the remainder has no known explanation. The DNA was the basis for D and trimming; V, J and clone size are from that table. In all, the sample holds about 100,000 clones, and around 68% of those were seen once. The ten largest clones capture around 26% of the sample.

Donors were healthy HIV-negative adults with no recently reported acute infections or vaccinations. Every donor was a Caucasian adult residing in Nashville, Tennessee, USA. The CD8 memory samples were a combination of magnetically selected CD45RO+ cells and CCR7-negative CD45RA+ effector memory (TemRA) cells. Blood was collected by leukapheresis, and PBMCs were isolated by Ficoll-Histopaque density gradient centrifugation and then cryopreserved in liquid nitrogen vapor phase. Analytical flow cytometry was used to check the purity and quantity of each magnetically sorted T cell population. From each sorted fraction, genomic DNA was isolated and quantified by UV absorbance on a Nanodrop 2000c. Broad study findings and their caveats: Larger estimated clonotype richness was generally found for naive subsets than for memory subsets. About 5% of naive CD4, 3% to 4% of naive CD8, approximately 2.2% of memory CD4, and 0.35% to 0.5% of memory CD8 clonotypes were shared across several donors. Clonotypes shared by all four sorted-subset donors showed higher generation probabilities than non-shared clonotypes. Even with the large sequencing depth, rarefaction of the sorted-subset datasets indicated that sequencing was incomplete. Sampling was limited to blood, and TCR repertoires in tissue likely differ from TCR repertoires in blood. The small number of donors limited the genetic and exposure-history diversity represented. Based on pairwise subsampling, the degree of clonotype sharing among donors was expected to be affected by sequencing depth.

The sequenced sample was memory CD8+ T cells sorted from blood. The cell subset or site tag for this specimen amounts to: CD45RO+ cells pooled with CCR7-negative TemRA cells. The sequence derives from a woman aged 25-40 years in good health. The V gene is TRBV11-3 and the J gene is TRBJ2-3; 14 bases in the middle match TRBD2. CDR3 region: CASSTRLAGGPRTDTQYF. The DNA sequence reads TGTGCCAGCAGCACCCGACTAGCGGGAGGGCCTCGGACAGATACGCAGTATTTT.